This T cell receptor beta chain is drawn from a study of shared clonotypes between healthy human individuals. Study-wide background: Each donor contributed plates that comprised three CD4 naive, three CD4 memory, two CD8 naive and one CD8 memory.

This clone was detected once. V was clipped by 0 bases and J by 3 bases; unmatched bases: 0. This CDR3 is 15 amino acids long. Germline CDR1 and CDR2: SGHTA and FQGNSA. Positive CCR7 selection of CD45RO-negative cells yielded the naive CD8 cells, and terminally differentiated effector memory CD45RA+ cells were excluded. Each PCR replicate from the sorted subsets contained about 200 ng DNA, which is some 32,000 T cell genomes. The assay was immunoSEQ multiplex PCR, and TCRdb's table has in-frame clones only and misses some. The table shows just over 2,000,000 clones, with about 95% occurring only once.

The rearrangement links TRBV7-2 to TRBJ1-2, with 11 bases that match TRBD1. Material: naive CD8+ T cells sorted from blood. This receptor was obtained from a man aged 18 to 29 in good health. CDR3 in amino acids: CASSLAGQGDYGYTF. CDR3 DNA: TGTGCCAGCAGCTTAGCGGGACAGGGGGACTATGGCTACACCTTC.